The 31 T cell receptor beta chains in this list originate from one sample, sequenced in a study of blood T cells in healthy people across ages. The second PCR ran about 7 to 12 cycles with a sample-barcoded 5' primer and J-beta primers. TCRdb called the 5' RACE reads again in MiXCR, with one record for every CDR3 protein. The table has fewer than 950,000 distinct CDR3 sequences, 36% seen once. The sequencing input was blood. These receptors were collected from a young man in good health.

This chain uses TRBV20-1 with TRBJ1-5; TRBD1 matches 9 bases. Germline V gives CDR1 DFQATT, CDR2 SNEGSKA (reference sequence). There are 14 residues in the CDR3. The V gene end was trimmed by 1 base and the J gene end by 10 bases; junction bases not matched to a gene: 8. This CDR3 is CSARGDRDRDPQHF. CDR3 nucleotides: TGCAGTGCTAGAGGTGACCGGGACAGGGACCCCCAGCATTTT.

The chain carries TRBV3-1 and TRBJ2-3; D not certain. V was pared by 4 bases and J by 0 bases, with 11 bases between. The germline V gene encodes CDR1 LGHDT and CDR2 YNNKEL (reference sequence). The CDR3 is made up of 15 amino acids. CDR3 in amino acids: CASSREASSTDTQYF. CDR3 sequence (DNA): TGTGCCAGCAGCCGGGAAGCCTCTAGCACAGATACGCAGTATTTT.

The chain links TRBV5-6 to TRBJ2-1; weak D call: TRBD1 (5 bases). Germline CDR1 is SGHDT and CDR2 is YYEEEE. There are 14 residues in the CDR3. Trimming shortened V by 0 bases and J by 7 bases, and 11 bases separated the two germline ends. Written as DNA, the CDR3 is TGTGCCAGCAGCTTGGAGTTCCAGGGTAATGAGCAGTTCTTC. The encoded protein is CASSLEFQGNEQFF.

This clonotype appeared a few times. V usage is TRBV6-6 and J usage is TRBJ2-4; a possible D gene is TRBD2 (6 bases). Germline loops: CDR1 MNHNY, CDR2 SVGAGI (reference sequence). The CDR3 spans 15 residues. V lost 0 bases and J 12 bases, leaving 18 bases between the germline ends. CDR3 loop: CASSYSKFGEVGQYF. CDR3 coding DNA: TGTGCCAGCAGTTACTCGAAATTCGGGGAGGTCGGTCAGTACTTC.

As to this clonotype: Relative to the germline gene, one junction end is altered; a read error may explain this. The chain carries TRBV3-1 and TRBJ2-5; D not resolved. The CDR3 is made up of 13 amino acids. Germline V gene lookup returns CDR1 LGHDT and CDR2 YNNKEL (reference sequence). CDR3 loop: CTSSPANPGTQYF. CDR3 in DNA: TGTACCAGCAGCCCAGCAAACCCGGGGACCCAGTACTTC.

The chain joins TRBV20-1 to TRBJ1-4, with D perhaps TRBD1 (6 bases). Germline V gene sequence: CDR1 DFQATT, CDR2 SNEGSKA (reference sequence). V was shortened by 3 bases and J by 8 bases, with 19 bases between the two germline ends. The CDR3 totals 15 residues. The CDR3 region is CSASPAPGTGEKLFF. The CDR3 DNA reads as TGCAGTGCTAGCCCAGCCCCTGGTACAGGGGAAAAACTGTTTTTT.

J is TRBJ2-7 and V is TRBV12-3 or TRBV12-4; D is ambiguous. This CDR3 has 13 residues. The V gene lost 7 bases and the J gene lost 7 bases, with 17 bases spanning the gap. The DNA for the CDR3 is TGTGCCAGCACCATAGAGAAATCCAATGAGCAGTACTTC. It is translated as CASTIEKSNEQYF.

As to this clonotype: A much larger clone is a single base away; this may be a read error. This rearrangement joins TRBV6-6 to TRBJ1-2; tentative D call: TRBD1 (5 bases). Germline loops: CDR1 MNHNY, CDR2 SVGAGI (reference sequence). CDR3 length: 14 amino acids. Here the CDR3 reads CAGSYPAGLDGYTF. CDR3 DNA sequence: TGTGCCGGCAGTTACCCCGCAGGGCTAGATGGCTACACCTTC.

This clonotype was seen many times. This sequence joins TRBV4-2 and TRBJ2-7; TRBD1 matches 9 bases. The V gene's germline CDR1 is LGHNA and CDR2 YNFKEQ. V was clipped by 4 bases and J by 4 bases; unmatched bases: 11. The CDR3 consists of 16 residues. This chain's CDR3 is CASSRPTGTGQYEQYF. CDR3 DNA sequence: TGTGCCAGCAGCCGCCCAACCGGGACAGGGCAATACGAGCAGTACTTC.

This clonotype appeared many times. The CDR3 loop is CASSLVGRGGQETQYF. Here the CDR3 DNA reads TGCGCCAGCAGCTTGGTAGGGCGGGGCGGACAAGAGACCCAGTACTTC. V and J are TRBV5-1 and TRBJ2-5; a possible D gene is TRBD2 (6 bases). CDR3 length equals 16 residues. Germline V gives CDR1 SGHRS, CDR2 YFSETQ. V was pared by 0 bases and J by 2 bases, with 14 bases between.

Comment on this clonotype: With a much larger clone just one base away, this may be a read error. The chain recombines TRBV4-2 with TRBJ2-3; 10 nucleotides line up with TRBD2. Germline lookup yields CDR1 LGHNA and CDR2 YNFKEQ. The CDR3 runs 15 residues. This CDR3 reads CVSSPPSGGADTQYF. Here the CDR3 DNA reads TGTGTCAGCAGCCCGCCTAGCGGGGGTGCAGATACGCAGTATTTT.

The chain links TRBV6-5 to TRBJ2-1; D gene unclear. CDR1 is MNHEY and CDR2 is SVGAGI in the germline V gene. V was cut by 0 bases and J by 9 bases, with 12 bases left in between. CDR3 length: 14 amino acids. CDR3 in amino acids: CASSYSRLAGEQFF. CDR3 sequence (DNA): TGTGCCAGCAGTTACTCGAGACTGGCTGGTGAGCAGTTCTTC.

This clonotype was recorded a few times. The rearrangement uses TRBV14 and TRBJ1-5; no reliable D call. Trimming removed 4 bases from V and 4 bases from J, with 5 bases in between. Germline-derived CDR1 and CDR2 are SGHDN and FVKESK. The CDR3 is made up of 12 amino acids. The CDR3 DNA reads TGTGCCAGCAGCCGAAGAAATCAGCCCCAGCATTTT. Protein sequence: CASSRRNQPQHF.

This chain links TRBV3-1 with TRBJ2-5; 9 positions match TRBD1. The closer fit of TRBJ2-1 to the DNA end suggests the J call may be wrong. CDR1 and CDR2 (germline): LGHDT, YNNKEL (reference sequence). This CDR3 has 16 residues. The DNA for the CDR3 is TGTGCCAGCAGCGTTCCACTACAGGGGGCAAAGCAGACCCAGTTCTTC. This sequence encodes CASSVPLQGAKQTQFF.

This clonotype was recorded a few times. The chain employs TRBV5-1 and TRBJ2-1; 10 nucleotides agree with TRBD1. The CDR3 runs 17 residues. Germline V gene data show CDR1 as SGHRS and CDR2 as YFSETQ. V lost 0 bases and J lost 2; bases outside the gene matches: 5. The CDR3 protein is CASSLGAGTGAYNEQFF. In nucleotides, the CDR3 is TGCGCCAGCAGCTTGGGGGCCGGGACAGGGGCCTACAATGAGCAGTTCTTC.

The chain is built from TRBV5-1 and TRBJ2-1; either TRBD1 or TRBD2 may fit D (6 bases each). With 2 bases removed from V and 6 bases from J, the gap between germline ends came to 15 bases. Germline loops: CDR1 SGHRS, CDR2 YFSETQ. The CDR3 contains 15 residues. DNA for the CDR3: TGCGCCAGCAGCTTATCTGGGGGGCTGGGCAATGAGCAGTTCTTC. This codes for CASSLSGGLGNEQFF. The full variable domain, in which reference TRBV5-1 and TRBJ2-1 provide the parts outside the CDR3, is KAGVTQTPRYLIKTRGQQVTLSCSPISGHRSVSWYQQTPGQGLQFLFEYFSETQRNKGNFPGRFSGRQFSNSRSEMNVSTLELGDSALYLCASSLSGGLGNEQFFGPGTRLTVL.

This clonotype was recorded at least ten times. The CDR3 here is CASSLRQGSGTDTQYF. As DNA, the CDR3 is TGTGCCAGCAGCTTACGACAGGGATCGGGCACAGATACGCAGTATTTT. The chain carries TRBV7-2 and TRBJ2-3, with 7 bases fitting TRBD1. Trimming cost V 2 bases and J 1 base; bases outside gene matches: 6. The germline gives CDR1 SGHTA, CDR2 FQGNSA. The CDR3 contains 16 residues.

This clonotype has just a few counts. The CDR3 loop is CASSLSISGGSNEQFF. CDR3 DNA: TGTGCCAGCAGTTTATCGATTAGCGGGGGATCCAATGAGCAGTTCTTC. The chain employs TRBV27 and TRBJ2-1, with 9 bases matching TRBD2. V shed 0 bases, J shed 6 bases, and the junction held 6 bases outside the gene matches. Per the germline V gene, CDR1 is MNHEY and CDR2 is SMNVEV (reference sequence). This CDR3 is 16 amino acids long.

The gene calls are TRBV5-1 and TRBJ1-1, with 10 bases identical to TRBD1. CDR3 length: 14 amino acids. Germline CDR1 is SGHRS and CDR2 is YFSETQ. The V and J ends lost 4 bases and 5 bases, in that order; junction bases with no gene match: 5. The CDR3 region is CASSLGTGETEAFF. CDR3 nucleotides: TGCGCCAGCAGCCTAGGGACAGGGGAAACTGAAGCTTTCTTT.

The chain combines TRBV7-2 with TRBJ2-7; 8 bases match TRBD2. The end of the DNA is better explained by TRBJ2-4, so the J call may be wrong. CDR3 length: 17 residues. Germline V gene sequence: CDR1 SGHTA, CDR2 FQGNSA. Here the CDR3 reads CASSLGSGSAAKNIQYF. The CDR3 DNA reads as TGTGCCAGCAGCTTAGGGAGCGGGAGCGCGGCCAAAAACATTCAGTACTTC.

This clonotype was seen a handful of times. The chain has TRBV20-1 and TRBJ2-7, with 9 bases aligning to TRBD2. Germline CDR1 is DFQATT and CDR2 is SNEGSKA (reference sequence). J lost 3 bases, V lost 1 base, and 1 base had no gene match. This CDR3 has 13 amino acids. CDR3 residues: CSARVAGDYEQYF. The CDR3 bases are TGCAGTGCTAGAGTAGCGGGGGACTACGAGCAGTACTTC.

This clonotype was recorded a few times. The V and J genes are TRBV7-9 and TRBJ2-2; possible D gene TRBD2, 5 bases. Germline CDR1 SEHNR, CDR2 FQNEAQ (reference sequence). V dropped 6 bases and J dropped 4 bases, with 15 bases sitting between them. The CDR3 consists of 15 residues. CDR3 coding DNA: TGTGCCAGCAGTCAGGACTTAAGGAGCACCGGGGAGCTGTTTTTT. It yields the protein CASSQDLRSTGELFF.

The genes are TRBV4-1 and TRBJ2-1; a weak D match, TRBD2 (6 bases). Trimming stripped 1 base from V and 10 bases from J, with 8 bases between. CDR1 and CDR2 from the germline V gene are MGHRA and YSYEKL. This CDR3 is 12 amino acids long. The CDR3 loop is CASSQGGLEQFF. In nucleotides, the CDR3 is TGCGCCAGCAGCCAAGGGGGACTCGAGCAGTTCTTC.

The chain has TRBV6-5 and TRBJ2-5; D not resolved. This CDR3 contains 14 residues. V was trimmed by 3 bases and J by 3 bases, leaving 11 bases between them. Germline assignment: CDR1 MNHEY and CDR2 SVGAGI. CDR3 loop: CASSYAGEKETQYF. The CDR3 DNA is TGTGCCAGCAGTTATGCAGGAGAAAAAGAGACCCAGTACTTC.

This clonotype was observed at least ten times. In nucleotides, the CDR3 is TGCAGTGCCCCGGGAAGGAGCGGGGGCCGGTCCTACAATGAGCAGTTCTTC. Amino acid sequence: CSAPGRSGGRSYNEQFF. This chain joins TRBV20-1 and TRBJ2-1, with 8 nucleotides matching TRBD2. The germline V gene encodes CDR1 DFQATT and CDR2 SNEGSKA (reference sequence). This CDR3 contains 17 residues. V was clipped by 6 bases and J by 1 base; unmatched bases: 14.

The chain couples TRBV14 to TRBJ2-1, with a tentative D call TRBD1 (5 bases). Between the trimmed V and J ends, which lost 4 bases and 7 bases, there was a span of 11 bases. The CDR3 is 13 amino acids. Germline V lookup: CDR1 SGHDN, CDR2 FVKESK. The DNA for the CDR3 is TGTGCCAGCAGCCTCTCCCAGGGTAATGAGCAGTTCTTC. As protein: CASSLSQGNEQFF. The variable domain in full, completed from reference TRBV14 and TRBJ2-1, reads EAGVTQFPSHSVIEKGQTVTLRCDPISGHDNLYWYRRVMGKEIKFLLHFVKESKQDESGMPNNRFLAERTGGTYSTLKVQPAELEDSGVYFCASSLSQGNEQFFGPGTRLTVL.

In this sample, this clonotype turned up a few times. The CDR3 DNA is TGCAGTGCCCCCGTAGTGTCAGGGAGGCAAGAGACCCAGTACTTC. Its translation: CSAPVVSGRQETQYF. The rearrangement links TRBV20-1 to TRBJ2-5; possibly TRBD2 for D (6 bases). Per germline, CDR1 DFQATT and CDR2 SNEGSKA (reference sequence). The CDR3 has 15 residues. The V and J ends lost 6 bases and 2 bases respectively, with 19 bases between them.

This clonotype was picked up a small number of times. The chain joins TRBV12-3 or TRBV12-4 to TRBJ1-1; D might be TRBD1 (6 bases). V was trimmed by 5 bases and J by 10 bases, leaving 14 bases between them. CDR3 length equals 12 residues. The CDR3, as DNA: TGTGCCAGCAGTGTCGGACAGTTCGGAGCTTTCTTT. This translates into CASSVGQFGAFF.

CDR3 sequence (DNA): TGTGCCAGCAGAAAGACAGGGGTCCGGGGTTGCGGGCAGCCCCAGCATTTT. Translating it yields CASRKTGVRGCGQPQHF. This chain uses TRBV28 with TRBJ1-5, with 8 bases matching TRBD1. V shed 6 bases and J 7 bases; nucleotides not matched to a gene: 17. This CDR3 is built from 17 residues. In germline, CDR1 is MDHEN, CDR2 SYDVKM.

This clonotype turned up a few times. The chain uses TRBV7-2 and TRBJ2-1; 8 bases line up with TRBD2. Germline CDR1 and CDR2: SGHTA and FQGNSA. Trimming at V came to 1 base and at J to 2 bases, leaving 4 bases not matched to a gene. CDR3 length equals 16 residues. The CDR3 loop reads CASSLEAGAPYNEQFF. CDR3 nucleotide sequence: TGTGCCAGCAGCTTAGAAGCGGGGGCCCCCTACAATGAGCAGTTCTTC.

This chain connects TRBV6-2 or TRBV6-3 to TRBJ2-3; 10 bases map to TRBD2. Germline-derived CDR1 and CDR2 are MNHEY and SVGEGT. The length of the CDR3 is 21 residues. Germline trimming cut 2 bases from V and 0 bases from J; bases unmatched to any gene: 17. CDR3 sequence (DNA): TGTGCCAGCAGTTACGAGGTGAGGCTAGCGGGGGCCCGTGCTAGCACAGATACGCAGTATTTT. Translating gives CASSYEVRLAGARASTDTQYF.